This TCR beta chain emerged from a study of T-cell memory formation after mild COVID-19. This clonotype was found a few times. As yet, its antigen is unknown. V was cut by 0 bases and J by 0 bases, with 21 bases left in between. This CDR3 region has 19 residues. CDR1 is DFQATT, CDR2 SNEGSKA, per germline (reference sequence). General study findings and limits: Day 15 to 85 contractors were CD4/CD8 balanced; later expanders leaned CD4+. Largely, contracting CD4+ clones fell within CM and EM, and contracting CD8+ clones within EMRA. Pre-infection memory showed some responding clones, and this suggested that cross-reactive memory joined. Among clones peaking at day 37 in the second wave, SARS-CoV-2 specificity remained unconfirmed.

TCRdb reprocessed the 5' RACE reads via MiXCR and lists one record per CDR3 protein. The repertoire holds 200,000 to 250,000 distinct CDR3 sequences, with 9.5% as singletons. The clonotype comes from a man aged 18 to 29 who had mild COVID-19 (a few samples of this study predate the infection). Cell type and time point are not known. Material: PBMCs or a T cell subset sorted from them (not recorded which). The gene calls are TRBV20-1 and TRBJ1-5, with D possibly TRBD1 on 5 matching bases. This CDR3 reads CSARDLRVAGTFSNQPQHF. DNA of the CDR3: TGCAGTGCTAGAGATCTAAGGGTAGCAGGGACGTTTAGCAATCAGCCCCAGCATTTT.